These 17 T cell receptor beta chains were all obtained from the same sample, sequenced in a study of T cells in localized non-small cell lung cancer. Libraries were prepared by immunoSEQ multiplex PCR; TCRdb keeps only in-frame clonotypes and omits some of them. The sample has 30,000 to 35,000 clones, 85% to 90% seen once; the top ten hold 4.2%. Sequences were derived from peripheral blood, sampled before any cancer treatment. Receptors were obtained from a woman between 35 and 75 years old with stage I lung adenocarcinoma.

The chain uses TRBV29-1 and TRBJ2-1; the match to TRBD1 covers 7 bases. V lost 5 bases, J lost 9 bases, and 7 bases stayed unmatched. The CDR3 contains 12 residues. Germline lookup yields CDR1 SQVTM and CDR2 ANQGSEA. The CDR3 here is CSVYGTDTEQFF. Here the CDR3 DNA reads TGCAGCGTTTATGGGACAGATACTGAGCAGTTCTTC.

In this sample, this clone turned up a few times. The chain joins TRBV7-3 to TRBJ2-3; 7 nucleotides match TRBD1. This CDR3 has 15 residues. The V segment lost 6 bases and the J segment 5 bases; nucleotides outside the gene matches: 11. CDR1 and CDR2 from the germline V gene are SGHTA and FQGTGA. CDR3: CASSPQGLSGDTQYF. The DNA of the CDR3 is TGTGCCAGCAGTCCACAGGGGCTCTCCGGAGATACGCAGTATTTT.

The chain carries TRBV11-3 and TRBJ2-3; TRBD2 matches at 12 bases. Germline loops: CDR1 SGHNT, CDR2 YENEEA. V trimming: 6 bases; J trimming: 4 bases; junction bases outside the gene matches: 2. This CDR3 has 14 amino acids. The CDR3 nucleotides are TGTGCCAGCAGACTAGCGGGGGGCCCAGATACGCAGTATTTT. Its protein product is CASRLAGGPDTQYF.

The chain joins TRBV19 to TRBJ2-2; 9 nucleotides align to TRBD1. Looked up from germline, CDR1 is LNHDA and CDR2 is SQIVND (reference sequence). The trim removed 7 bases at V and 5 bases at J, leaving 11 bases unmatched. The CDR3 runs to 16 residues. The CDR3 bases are TGTGCCAGTACCGTCCTTCCGGGACAGGGAACCGGGGAGCTGTTTTTT. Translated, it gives CASTVLPGQGTGELFF. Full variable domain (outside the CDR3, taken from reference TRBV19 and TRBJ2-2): DGGITQSPKYLFRKEGQNVTLSCEQNLNHDAMYWYRQDPGQGLRLIYYSQIVNDFQKGDIAEGYSVSREKKESFPLTVTSAQKNPTAFYLCASTVLPGQGTGELFFGEGSRLTVL.

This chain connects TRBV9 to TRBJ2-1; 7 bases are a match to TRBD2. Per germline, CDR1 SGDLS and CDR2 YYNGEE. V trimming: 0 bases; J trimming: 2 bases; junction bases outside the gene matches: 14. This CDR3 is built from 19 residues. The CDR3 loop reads CASSVEPAGPLSPYNEQFF. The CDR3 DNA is TGTGCCAGCAGCGTAGAACCAGCGGGGCCCCTATCCCCCTACAATGAGCAGTTCTTC.

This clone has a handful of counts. The CDR3 loop reads CSAQTDYGYTF. For the CDR3, the DNA is TGCAGTGCCCAGACGGACTATGGCTACACCTTC. The chain combines TRBV20-1 with TRBJ1-2; no clear D gene. Trimming took 6 bases from V and 3 from J, leaving 8 bases between them. The CDR3 spans 11 residues. Per germline, CDR1 DFQATT and CDR2 SNEGSKA (reference sequence).

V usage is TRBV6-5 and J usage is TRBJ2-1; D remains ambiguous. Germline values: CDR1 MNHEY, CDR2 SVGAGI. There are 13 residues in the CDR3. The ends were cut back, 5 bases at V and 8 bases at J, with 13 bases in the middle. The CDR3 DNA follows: TGTGCCAGCAGTCAATATTCTCCCGATGAGCAGTTCTTC. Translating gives CASSQYSPDEQFF.

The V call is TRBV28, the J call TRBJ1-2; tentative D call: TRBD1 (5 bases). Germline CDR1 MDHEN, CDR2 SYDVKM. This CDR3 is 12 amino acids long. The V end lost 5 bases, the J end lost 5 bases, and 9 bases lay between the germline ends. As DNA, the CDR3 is TGTGCCAGCAGTCGGGACGCATATGGCTACACCTTC. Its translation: CASSRDAYGYTF.

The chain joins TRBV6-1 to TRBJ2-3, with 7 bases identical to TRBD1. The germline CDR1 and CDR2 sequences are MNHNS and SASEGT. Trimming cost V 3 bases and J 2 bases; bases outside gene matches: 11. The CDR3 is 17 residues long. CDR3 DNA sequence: TGTGCCAGCAGTGACACCCGACAGGGAATCTACACAGATACGCAGTATTTT. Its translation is CASSDTRQGIYTDTQYF.

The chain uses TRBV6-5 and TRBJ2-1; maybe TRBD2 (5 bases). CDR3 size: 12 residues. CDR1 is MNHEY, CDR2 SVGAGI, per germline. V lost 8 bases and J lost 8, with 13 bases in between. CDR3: CASGIFGDEQFF. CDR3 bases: TGTGCCAGCGGTATTTTCGGGGATGAGCAGTTCTTC.

CDR3 sequence (DNA): TGTGCCAGCAGCTTGGGACAGGATCTGCTTCGGGAGCAGTACTTC. Residues: CASSLGQDLLREQYF. The genes are TRBV13 and TRBJ2-7, with 8 bases matching TRBD1. The CDR3 has 15 amino acids. CDR1 and CDR2 from the germline V gene are PRHDT and FYEKMQ (reference sequence). V was clipped by 3 bases and J by 7 bases; unmatched bases: 11.

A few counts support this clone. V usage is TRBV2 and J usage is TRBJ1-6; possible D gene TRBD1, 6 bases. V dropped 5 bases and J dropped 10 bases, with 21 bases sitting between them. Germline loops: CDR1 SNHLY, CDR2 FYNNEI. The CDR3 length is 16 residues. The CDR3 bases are TGTGCCAGCAGTCTTCGAACAGGGAGAATCGGCTCACCCCTCCACTTT. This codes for CASSLRTGRIGSPLHF.

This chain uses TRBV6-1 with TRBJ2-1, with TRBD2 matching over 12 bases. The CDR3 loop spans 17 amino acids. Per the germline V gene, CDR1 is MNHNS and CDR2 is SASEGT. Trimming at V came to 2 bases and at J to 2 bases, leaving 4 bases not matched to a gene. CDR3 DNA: TGTGCCAGCAGTGAACTGGCTAGCGGGGGGGCCTACAATGAGCAGTTCTTC. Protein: CASSELASGGAYNEQFF.

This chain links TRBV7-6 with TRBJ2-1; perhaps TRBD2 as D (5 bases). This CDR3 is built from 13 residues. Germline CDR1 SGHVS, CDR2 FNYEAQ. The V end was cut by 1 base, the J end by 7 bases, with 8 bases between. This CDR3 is CASSLGSGNEQFF. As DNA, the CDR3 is TGTGCCAGCAGCTTAGGTTCGGGGAATGAGCAGTTCTTC.

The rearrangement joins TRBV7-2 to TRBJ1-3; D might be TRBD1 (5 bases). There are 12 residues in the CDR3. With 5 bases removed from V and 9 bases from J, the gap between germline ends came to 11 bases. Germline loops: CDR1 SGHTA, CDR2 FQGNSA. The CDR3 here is CASSPAGGTIYF. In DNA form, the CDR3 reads TGTGCCAGCAGCCCGGCTGGGGGCACCATATATTTT.

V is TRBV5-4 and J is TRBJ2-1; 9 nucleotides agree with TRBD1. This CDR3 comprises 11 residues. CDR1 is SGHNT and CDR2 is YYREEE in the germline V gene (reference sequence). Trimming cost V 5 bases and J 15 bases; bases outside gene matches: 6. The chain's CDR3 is CASRRGTGTFF. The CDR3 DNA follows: TGTGCCAGCAGGAGGGGGACAGGGACGTTCTTC.

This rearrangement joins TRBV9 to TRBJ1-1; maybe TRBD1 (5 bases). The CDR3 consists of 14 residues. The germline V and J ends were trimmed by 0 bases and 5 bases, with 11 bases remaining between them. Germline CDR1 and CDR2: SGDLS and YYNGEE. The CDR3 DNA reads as TGTGCCAGCAGCGTAGGGCCAGAGGGGACTGAAGCTTTCTTT. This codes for CASSVGPEGTEAFF.